These 10 T cell receptor beta chains were sequenced from one sample in a study of blood T cells in healthy people across ages. For the second PCR, which ran for roughly 7 to 11 cycles, a sample-barcoded 5' primer and a J-beta primer mix were used. In TCRdb, the 5' RACE reads were re-called with MiXCR into one record per CDR3 protein. The sample holds over 1.5 million distinct CDR3 sequences; approximately 50% are singletons and the top ten take less than 2.5%. The sequenced sample was blood. The receptor set was obtained from a woman in her thirties or forties in good health.

V gene TRBV24-1 combines with J gene TRBJ2-1, with D uncertain. CDR1 is KGHDR, CDR2 SFDVKD, per germline. CDR3 length: 14 residues. Trimming removed 3 bases from V and 5 bases from J, with 10 bases in between. The DNA of the CDR3 is TGTGCCACCAGTGATAGGCTAGAGAACAATGAGCAGTTCTTC. It encodes CATSDRLENNEQFF.

In its sample, this clonotype was seen a few times. The V call is TRBV24-1, the J call TRBJ2-5; 9 bases are a match to TRBD1. This CDR3 contains 14 residues. In germline, CDR1 is KGHDR, CDR2 SFDVKD. Unmatched junction bases numbered 3, after V lost 6 bases and J lost 2 bases. As DNA, the CDR3 is TGTGCCACCAGTCGGACAGGGGCGCAAGAGACCCAGTACTTC. Residues: CATSRTGAQETQYF.

The genes are TRBV6-6 and TRBJ2-1; 11 nucleotides match TRBD2. Germline trimming cut 11 bases from V and 6 bases from J; bases unmatched to any gene: 3. The germline V gene has CDR1 MNHNY and CDR2 SVGAGI (reference sequence). The CDR3 runs to 12 residues. CDR3 sequence (DNA): TGTGCCGTAGCGGGGGGGTCCAATGAGCAGTTCTTC. It specifies CAVAGGSNEQFF.

J is TRBJ2-7 and V is TRBV6-5; TRBD2 matches 16 bases. The CDR3 has 16 amino acids. Germline assignment: CDR1 MNHEY and CDR2 SVGAGI. Trimming cost V 5 bases and J 2 bases; bases outside gene matches: 3. The CDR3 protein is CASSPGTSGGAYEQYF. In DNA form, the CDR3 reads TGTGCCAGCAGTCCCGGGACTAGCGGGGGGGCCTACGAGCAGTACTTC.

This chain uses TRBV20-1 with TRBJ2-1, with 7 bases aligning to TRBD1. V was pared by 5 bases and J by 5 bases, with 9 bases of the junction left unmatched. The CDR3 contains 14 residues. The germline gives CDR1 DFQATT, CDR2 SNEGSKA (reference sequence). CDR3: CSAFYRGVDNEQFF. The CDR3 bases are TGCAGTGCTTTTTACAGGGGCGTGGACAATGAGCAGTTCTTC.

The chain couples TRBV12-3 or TRBV12-4 to TRBJ1-2, with TRBD1 matching over 9 bases. The CDR3 length is 15 residues. The V gene end was trimmed by 4 bases and the J gene end by 8 bases; junction bases not matched to a gene: 11. CDR3 bases: TGTGCCAGCAGTTCACAACAGGGGGCGTTGAGCGGCTACACCTTC. Its translation: CASSSQQGALSGYTF.

The chain uses TRBV7-9 and TRBJ2-3; 11 bases match TRBD2. With 6 bases clipped from V and 1 base from J, the junction kept 18 bases outside the gene matches. This CDR3 is built from 20 residues. Germline V lookup: CDR1 SEHNR, CDR2 FQNEAQ (reference sequence). The CDR3 DNA reads TGTGCCAGCAGATCCGACATCCCCCTGACTAGCGGGGACCGCACAGATACGCAGTATTTT. It is translated as CASRSDIPLTSGDRTDTQYF.

The chain employs TRBV4-1 and TRBJ2-5; possibly TRBD2 for D (5 bases). Trimming cost V 3 bases and J 0 bases, with 14 bases left between them. CDR1 MGHRA and CDR2 YSYEKL come from the germline V gene. This CDR3 spans 16 amino acids. This CDR3 is CASSHLGSRNQETQYF. In nucleotides, the CDR3 is TGCGCCAGCAGCCACTTAGGGAGCCGGAACCAAGAGACCCAGTACTTC.

This clonotype was observed a few times. CDR3 residues: CSVSGYYGYTF. CDR3 nucleotide sequence: TGCAGCGTTTCAGGGTACTATGGCTACACCTTC. This chain connects TRBV29-1 to TRBJ1-2; D might be TRBD1 (5 bases). V was cut by 5 bases and J by 3 bases, with 7 bases left in between. CDR3 length: 11 amino acids. The germline gives CDR1 SQVTM, CDR2 ANQGSEA.

This rearrangement joins TRBV28 to TRBJ1-2, with TRBD1 identical over 7 bases. The CDR3 is 17 residues long. Germline loops: CDR1 MDHEN, CDR2 SYDVKM. The ends lost 2 bases at V and 6 bases at J; junction bases unmatched: 15. CDR3 in DNA: TGTGCCAGCAGTTTAATGGGACAGAACTCCACCTCGGATGGCTACACCTTC. This sequence encodes CASSLMGQNSTSDGYTF.